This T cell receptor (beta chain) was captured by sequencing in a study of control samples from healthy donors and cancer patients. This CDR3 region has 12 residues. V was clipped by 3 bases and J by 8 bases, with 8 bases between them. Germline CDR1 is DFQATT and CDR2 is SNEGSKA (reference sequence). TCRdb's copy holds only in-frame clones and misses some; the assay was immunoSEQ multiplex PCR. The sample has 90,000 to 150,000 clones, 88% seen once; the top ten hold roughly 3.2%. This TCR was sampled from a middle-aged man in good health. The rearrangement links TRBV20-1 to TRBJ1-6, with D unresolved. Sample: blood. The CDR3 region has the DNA TGCAGTGCTAGTATTCCGGATTCACCCCTCCACTTT. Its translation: CSASIPDSPLHF.